This passage covers 14 T cell receptor beta chains from one sample sequenced in a study of blood T cell repertoires in COVID-19. Data came from immunoSEQ multiplex PCR; TCRdb stores just in-frame clones and leaves some out. The sample lists more than 95,000 clones, about 86% occurring once. Sequencing input: peripheral blood. The receptors were sampled from a man between 60 and 70 years old with acute or convalescent COVID-19.

This chain connects TRBV7-2 to TRBJ2-1; 8 bases align to TRBD2. The V gene's germline CDR1 is SGHTA and CDR2 FQGNSA. This CDR3 is 15 amino acids long. The V segment lost 5 bases and the J segment 3 bases; nucleotides outside the gene matches: 6. The CDR3 bases are TGTGCCAGCAGCGAAGCGGGAGTGTTCTACAATGAGCAGTTCTTC. It encodes CASSEAGVFYNEQFF.

The V call is TRBV24-1, the J call TRBJ2-3; a weak D match, TRBD2 (5 bases). Trimming took 1 base from V and 1 from J, leaving 14 bases between them. This CDR3 region has 17 residues. Germline-derived CDR1 and CDR2 are KGHDR and SFDVKD. CDR3 nucleotides: TGTGCCACCAGTGATTTTGGCAGCGGAGGCCGCACAGATACGCAGTATTTT. It encodes CATSDFGSGGRTDTQYF.

The gene calls are TRBV14 and TRBJ2-3; possible D gene TRBD1, 6 bases. Between the trimmed V and J ends, which lost 4 bases and 2 bases, there was a span of 19 bases. The CDR3 runs 17 residues. Germline CDR1 SGHDN, CDR2 FVKESK. The CDR3 region has the DNA TGTGCCAGCAGCCCTTCGGACAGCGTCTATTACACAGATACGCAGTATTTT. Translation gives CASSPSDSVYYTDTQYF.

In its sample, this clone was seen a few times. The rearrangement joins TRBV12-5 to TRBJ1-1; possibly TRBD1 for D (5 bases). CDR3 length: 14 residues. Germline lookup yields CDR1 LGHNT and CDR2 FRNRAP. The ends were cut back, 0 bases at V and 10 bases at J, with 15 bases in the middle. The CDR3 DNA follows: TGTGCTAGTGGTTTGGTTAGTGGGGGGAATAGAGCTTTCTTT. Encoded protein: CASGLVSGGNRAFF.

This clone showed up just once. The chain combines TRBV7-7 with TRBJ2-1, with 11 bases matching TRBD2. This CDR3 has 15 residues. Germline values: CDR1 SSHAT, CDR2 FNYEAQ (reference sequence). V gave up 4 bases and J gave up 3 bases; unmatched junction bases: 2. CDR3 sequence: CASSSLAGGYNEQFF. DNA for the CDR3: TGTGCCAGCAGCTCCCTAGCGGGAGGCTACAATGAGCAGTTCTTC.

This chain joins TRBV19 and TRBJ1-4; D is ambiguous. Germline lookup yields CDR1 LNHDA and CDR2 SQIVND (reference sequence). Trimming removed 10 bases from V and 0 bases from J, with 9 bases in between. The CDR3 totals 13 residues. CDR3 loop: CATCRSTNEKLFF. Written as DNA, the CDR3 is TGTGCCACCTGTCGGTCAACTAATGAAAAACTGTTTTTT.

CDR3 nucleotides: TGTGCCATCAGTCCGGCAGCGGGCACAGATACGCAGTATTTT. It is translated as CAISPAAGTDTQYF. The gene calls are TRBV10-3 and TRBJ2-3; tentative D call: TRBD2 (5 bases). From germline, CDR1 is ENHRY and CDR2 SYGVKD. The CDR3 runs to 14 residues. Trimming stripped 5 bases from V and 1 base from J, with 10 bases between.

The rearrangement links TRBV20-1 to TRBJ2-1; possible D gene TRBD2, 5 bases. Trimming pared 6 bases from V and 9 bases from J, leaving 12 bases between. The CDR3 has 11 residues. Germline values: CDR1 DFQATT, CDR2 SNEGSKA (reference sequence). The chain's CDR3 is CSALSGAEQFF. CDR3 in DNA: TGCAGTGCCTTGAGCGGCGCTGAGCAGTTCTTC.

This sequence joins TRBV6-5 and TRBJ2-1; 12 bases align to TRBD2. Germline assignment: CDR1 MNHEY and CDR2 SVGAGI. This CDR3 is 15 amino acids long. V trimming: 3 bases; J trimming: 14 bases; junction bases outside the gene matches: 11. CDR3 nucleotides: TGTGCCAGCAGTTATGGGGCTCTAGCGGGGGGGAGAAAGTTCTTC. Translated: CASSYGALAGGRKFF.

There are a few counts of this clone. CDR3 DNA sequence: TGTGCCAGCAGTGACAGGTTCATTTCTTCTCACTATGGCTACACCTTC. It codes for CASSDRFISSHYGYTF. V usage is TRBV3-1 (or the pseudogene TRBV3-2) and J usage is TRBJ1-2, with D possibly being TRBD1 (6 bases). CDR3 length equals 16 residues. Looked up from germline, CDR1 is LGHDT and CDR2 is YNNKEL (reference sequence). The V end was cut by 6 bases, the J end by 3 bases, with 20 bases between.

The gene calls are TRBV11-3 and TRBJ2-1, with D possibly TRBD2 on 6 matching bases. V was clipped by 1 base and J by 3 bases, with 10 bases between them. The length of the CDR3 is 15 residues. Per the germline V gene, CDR1 is SGHNT and CDR2 is YENEEA. Here the CDR3 DNA reads TGTGCCAGCAGCTTAGGAATCGGGGGCTACAATGAGCAGTTCTTC. Protein product: CASSLGIGGYNEQFF.

V is TRBV30 and J is TRBJ2-1; 11 nucleotides align to TRBD2. V trimming: 2 bases; J trimming: 10 bases; junction bases outside the gene matches: 4. CDR3 length equals 13 residues. The V gene's germline CDR1 is GTSNPN and CDR2 SVGIG (reference sequence). CDR3 amino acids: CAWSPSGRPEQFF. CDR3 sequence (DNA): TGTGCCTGGAGTCCTAGCGGGAGGCCCGAGCAGTTCTTC.

This chain joins TRBV18 and TRBJ1-1, with D possibly being TRBD1 (6 bases). Trimming left V 6 bases short and J 5 bases short, with 22 bases between. This CDR3 is built from 16 residues. Germline CDR1 KGHSH, CDR2 LQKENI. DNA for the CDR3: TGTGCCAGCTCCCCTCCCCGACAGGTCTGGGGGACTGAAGCTTTCTTT. Protein: CASSPPRQVWGTEAFF.

CDR3 sequence reads: CASSIRSGNTIYF. DNA of the CDR3: TGTGCCAGTAGTATCCGCTCTGGAAACACCATATATTTT. The chain employs TRBV19 and TRBJ1-3; D is uncertain. Germline V gene lookup returns CDR1 LNHDA and CDR2 SQIVND (reference sequence). Trimming removed 3 bases at V and 0 bases at J, with 3 bases between. The CDR3 length is 13 residues.